One sample yielded the 25 T cell receptor beta chains listed below, sequenced in a study of T cells after yellow fever vaccination (dated by TCRdb to the late 2010s). The sample's treatment or condition label, decoded: live attenuated yellow fever vaccine strain. To prepare the library, 5' RACE was applied. The listed sequencing device is Illumina HiSeq 2500. The public reads were run again by TCRdb, first through fastp at Q25 and then through MiXCR, and only productive beta chains were kept. Every CDR3 protein is listed once, alongside the most common genes and DNA of its rows. Here the sample has fewer than 100,000 distinct CDR3 sequences; about 8.2% occur a single time. The ten most abundant clones make up roughly 15% of the sample. Sequenced here: CD8+ T cells not binding an NS4B(214-222) dextramer, sorted from PBMCs, sampled roughly 15 days after the first yellow fever vaccination. Sample cell subset or site, as interpreted from the label and publication: NS4B epitope dextramer-negative CD8 T cells. These receptors originate from a man between 18 and 29 years old who received the YFV17D yellow fever vaccine.

The chain has TRBV5-1 and TRBJ2-2; the D gene is possibly TRBD2 (6 bases). V gave up 1 base and J gave up 3 bases, with 13 bases separating them. Per germline, CDR1 SGHRS and CDR2 YFSETQ. The length of the CDR3 is 16 residues. CDR3 nucleotide sequence: TGCGCCAGCAGCTTGTCGGGGAGGAAGTACACCGGGGAGCTGTTTTTT. Translated: CASSLSGRKYTGELFF.

This clonotype has a handful of counts. V and J are TRBV6-1 and TRBJ1-1; D is unclear. Trimming took off 4 bases at V and 4 bases at J, with 22 bases between the two ends. This CDR3 region has 17 residues. From germline, CDR1 is MNHNS and CDR2 SASEGT. The CDR3 sequence: CASSVTGVRSGITEAFF. The CDR3 nucleotides read TGTGCCAGCAGTGTGACTGGGGTTCGGTCCGGAATCACTGAAGCTTTCTTT.

This chain connects TRBV7-9 to TRBJ2-3; D might be TRBD1 (6 bases). This CDR3 has 15 residues. The germline V gene encodes CDR1 SEHNR and CDR2 FQNEAQ (reference sequence). Trimming cost V 5 bases and J 3 bases, with 15 bases left between them. The CDR3 sequence: CASSPFGGATDTQYF. The CDR3 DNA reads TGTGCCAGCAGCCCGTTTGGGGGCGCAACAGATACGCAGTATTTT.

This clonotype was seen more than once but under ten times. This chain connects TRBV9 to TRBJ2-1; D gene unclear. The germline V gene has CDR1 SGDLS and CDR2 YYNGEE. There are 13 residues in the CDR3. Between the trimmed V and J ends, which lost 3 bases and 4 bases, there was a span of 8 bases. The CDR3 loop reads CASSALNYNEQFF. The CDR3 DNA reads as TGTGCCAGCAGCGCCCTAAATTACAATGAGCAGTTCTTC. Supplemented by reference TRBV9 and TRBJ2-1, the full variable domain reads DSGVTQTPKHLITATGQRVTLRCSPRSGDLSVYWYQQSLDQGLQFLIQYYNGEERAKGNILERFSAQQFPDLHSELNLSSLELGDSALYFCASSALNYNEQFFGPGTRLTVL.

This clonotype occurred many times. J is TRBJ2-1 and V is TRBV15, with D possibly TRBD2 on 6 matching bases. Germline CDR1 LNHNV, CDR2 YYDKDF (reference sequence). The CDR3 is 14 amino acids. V lost 1 base and J lost 7, with 11 bases in between. This chain's CDR3 is CATSRVLAWNEQFF. The CDR3 region has the DNA TGTGCCACCAGCAGAGTACTAGCATGGAATGAGCAGTTCTTC.

The CDR3 DNA reads as TGTGCCAGCAGCTCGGGGACAGGGGATGAGTACGTC. Translated: CASSSGTGDEYV. This rearrangement joins TRBV7-6 to TRBJ2-7; 10 nucleotides line up with TRBD1. In germline, CDR1 is SGHVS, CDR2 FNYEAQ. V gave up 4 bases and J gave up 11 bases; unmatched junction bases: 5. The CDR3 extends over 12 amino acids.

This clonotype was detected a few times. The CDR3 loop reads CASSLGGPSEQYV. The CDR3 region has the DNA TGTGCCAGCAGCTTGGGGGGGCCGAGCGAGCAGTACGTC. The rearrangement uses TRBV7-9 and TRBJ2-7; D may be TRBD2 (7 bases). CDR3 length: 13 residues. Trimming removed 3 bases from V and 6 bases from J, with 12 bases in between. Germline values: CDR1 SEHNR, CDR2 FQNEAQ (reference sequence).

The V gene is TRBV6-1, the J gene TRBJ2-1; 15 nucleotides agree with TRBD2. Germline CDR1 is MNHNS and CDR2 is SASEGT. The CDR3 has 18 residues. Trimming cost V 4 bases and J 1 base; bases outside gene matches: 5. The CDR3 region is CASSGGLAGGASYNEQFF. The CDR3 nucleotides are TGTGCCAGCAGTGGCGGACTAGCGGGGGGGGCATCCTACAATGAGCAGTTCTTC.

This clonotype was counted a few times. The rearrangement uses TRBV7-6 and TRBJ1-6; D is possibly TRBD1 (5 bases). Germline V lookup: CDR1 SGHVS, CDR2 FNYEAQ. V was clipped by 5 bases and J by 6 bases, with 17 bases between them. The CDR3 totals 16 residues. The CDR3 nucleotides are TGTGCCAGCAGCCTCAGAGGGTTAGGGGTTAATTCACCCCTCCACTTT. Translation: CASSLRGLGVNSPLHF. The full variable domain, with the rest looked up from reference TRBV7-6 and TRBJ1-6, is GAGVSQSPRYKVTKRGQDVALRCDPISGHVSLYWYRQALGQGPEFLTYFNYEAQQDKSGLPNDRFSAERPEGSISTLTIQRTEQRDSAMYRCASSLRGLGVNSPLHFGNGTRLTVT.

This clonotype was picked up a small number of times. This rearrangement joins TRBV10-3 to TRBJ2-7; D remains ambiguous. CDR3 length: 13 amino acids. V lost 2 bases and J 1 base, leaving 6 bases between the germline ends. Germline V CDR1 and CDR2: ENHRY, SYGVKD. For the CDR3, the DNA is TGTGCCATCAGTGAGGGGGAATCCTACGAGCAGTACGTC. Protein: CAISEGESYEQYV.

This clonotype was seen many times. The chain links TRBV3-1 to TRBJ1-2, with a tentative D call TRBD1 (6 bases). This CDR3 spans 12 amino acids. The germline V gene has CDR1 LGHDT and CDR2 YNNKEL (reference sequence). The ends were cut back, 3 bases at V and 8 bases at J, with 10 bases in the middle. As DNA, the CDR3 is TGTGCCAGCAGCCATCCAGGGGAAGGCTACACCTTC. It translates to CASSHPGEGYTF.

The genes are TRBV2 and TRBJ1-6; D is unclear. V lost 7 bases and J lost 3, with 7 bases in between. Germline V gives CDR1 SNHLY, CDR2 FYNNEI. The length of the CDR3 is 13 residues. The CDR3, as DNA: TGTGCCAGCACGGCGGTCTATAATTCACCCCTCCACTTT. This translates into CASTAVYNSPLHF.

This rearrangement joins TRBV29-1 to TRBJ2-5; 9 bases map to TRBD2. The J segment lost 2 bases and the V segment lost 2 bases, leaving 3 bases of the junction unmatched. The CDR3 covers 14 residues. Per the germline V gene, CDR1 is SQVTM and CDR2 is ANQGSEA. The CDR3 region has the DNA TGCAGCGTTGAACTGGCGGGGGGGCAAGAGACCCAGTACTTC. Translating gives CSVELAGGQETQYF.

CDR3 loop: CASSFLSGANVLTF. The DNA of the CDR3 is TGTGCCAGCAGCTTCCTTTCTGGGGCCAACGTCCTGACTTTC. The V gene is TRBV7-9, the J gene TRBJ2-6; D is unresolved. Trimming cost V 3 bases and J 1 base, with 4 bases left between them. CDR3 length equals 14 residues. CDR1 and CDR2 (germline): SEHNR, FQNEAQ (reference sequence).

The chain uses TRBV10-3 and TRBJ2-7; 9 positions agree with TRBD1. With 5 bases clipped from V and 2 bases from J, the junction kept 4 bases outside the gene matches. The CDR3 has 14 amino acids. Germline-derived CDR1 and CDR2 are ENHRY and SYGVKD. CDR3 in amino acids: CAISPGQGPYEQYV. CDR3 nucleotides: TGTGCCATCAGTCCGGGACAGGGCCCCTACGAGCAGTACGTC.

CDR3 sequence: CASSSKTLVTPTFQFF. The CDR3 DNA reads TGTGCCAGCAGCTCCAAAACCCTAGTGACCCCTACGTTCCAGTTCTTC. The chain is built from TRBV11-2 and TRBJ2-1, with unresolved D. Trimming stripped 4 bases from V and 13 bases from J, with 26 bases between. Germline lookup yields CDR1 SGHAT and CDR2 FQNNGV. The CDR3 runs to 16 residues. Together with reference TRBV11-2 and TRBJ2-1, the CDR3 gives the full variable domain: EAGVAQSPRYKIIEKRQSVAFWCNPISGHATLYWYQQILGQGPKLLIQFQNNGVVDDSQLPKDRFSAERLKGVDSTLKIQPAKLEDSAVYLCASSSKTLVTPTFQFFGPGTRLTVL.

The rearrangement links TRBV6-1 to TRBJ1-5; 7 nucleotides line up with TRBD1. CDR1 is MNHNS and CDR2 is SASEGT in the germline V gene. With 6 bases clipped from V and 1 base from J, the junction kept 9 bases outside the gene matches. The CDR3 is made up of 16 amino acids. DNA for the CDR3: TGTGCCAGCAGACGAGGACCGGGACAGAGCAATCAGCCCCAGCATTTT. Residues: CASRRGPGQSNQPQHF.

This clonotype was observed a few times. This chain uses TRBV5-6 with TRBJ2-7; D remains ambiguous. V shed 4 bases and J shed 2 bases, with 19 bases lying between them. Germline V CDR1 and CDR2: SGHDT, YYEEEE. This CDR3 is 16 amino acids long. The CDR3 protein is CASSPTALTQTYEQYV. Here the CDR3 DNA reads TGTGCCAGCAGCCCGACCGCATTGACACAAACCTACGAGCAGTACGTC.

This clonotype appeared a few times. The gene calls are TRBV3-1 and TRBJ2-7; a weak D match, TRBD1 (5 bases). CDR3 length equals 16 residues. Trimming removed 3 bases at V and 6 bases at J, with 21 bases between. Per the germline V gene, CDR1 is LGHDT and CDR2 is YNNKEL (reference sequence). CDR3 in amino acids: CASSHAGLEIGVEQYF. In nucleotides, the CDR3 is TGTGCCAGCAGCCATGCAGGGTTGGAGATTGGGGTCGAGCAGTACTTC.

This clonotype occurred many times. The CDR3 protein is CSADSSIPGQSADTQYF. The CDR3 DNA reads TGCAGCGCCGACAGCTCAATCCCGGGACAGTCGGCAGATACGCAGTATTTT. This chain joins TRBV29-1 and TRBJ2-3, with TRBD1 matching over 7 bases. CDR3 length: 17 amino acids. The V and J ends lost 7 bases and 4 bases, in that order; junction bases with no gene match: 20. CDR1 and CDR2 (germline): SQVTM, ANQGSEA.

This clonotype was observed a handful of times. The J gene is TRBJ1-1, the V gene TRBV29-1, with D unresolved. V lost 3 bases and J 1 base, leaving 3 bases between the germline ends. Germline CDR1 and CDR2: SQVTM and ANQGSEA. CDR3 length equals 11 residues. The CDR3 loop is CSVERNTEAFF. Here the CDR3 DNA reads TGCAGCGTTGAGAGGAACACTGAAGCTTTCTTT.

This clonotype has more than one count but fewer than ten. The V and J genes are TRBV2 and TRBJ2-1, with TRBD2 identical over 9 bases. V lost 6 bases and J lost 0; bases outside the gene matches: 3. CDR1 SNHLY and CDR2 FYNNEI come from the germline V gene. CDR3 size: 15 residues. The DNA for the CDR3 is TGTGCCAGCAGGGGAGCGGGGGGCTCCTACAATGAGCAGTTCTTC. Its protein is CASRGAGGSYNEQFF. The full variable domain, its missing parts supplied by reference TRBV2 and TRBJ2-1, is EPEVTQTPSHQVTQMGQEVILRCVPISNHLYFYWYRQILGQKVEFLVSFYNNEISEKSEIFDDQFSVERPDGSNFTLKIRSTKLEDSAMYFCASRGAGGSYNEQFFGPGTRLTVL.

This clonotype has just a few counts. This chain connects TRBV14 to TRBJ2-7; 7 bases agree with TRBD1. The V gene's germline CDR1 is SGHDN and CDR2 FVKESK. The junction had 7 bases not matched to a gene; V was cut back by 4 bases and J by 4 bases. The CDR3 spans 14 residues. CDR3 region: CASSPAGTVYEQYV. The CDR3 nucleotides are TGTGCCAGCAGCCCGGCCGGGACAGTTTACGAGCAGTACGTC.

The genes are TRBV27 and TRBJ1-1, with 7 bases fitting TRBD1. The V segment lost 3 bases and the J segment 4 bases; nucleotides outside the gene matches: 8. This CDR3 spans 15 amino acids. CDR1 and CDR2 from the germline V gene are MNHEY and SMNVEV (reference sequence). The CDR3 DNA reads as TGTGCCAGCAGTTTGTGGAGGGGGCGAAGCACTGAAGCTTTCTTT. It yields the protein CASSLWRGRSTEAFF.

The chain has TRBV7-9 and TRBJ1-2, with 8 bases identical to TRBD1. The CDR3 contains 14 residues. Germline CDR1 reads SEHNR; CDR2 reads FQNEAQ (reference sequence). Losses at the gene ends were 5 bases for V and 8 bases for J; bases not matched to a gene: 10. The CDR3 here is CASSAPGGLGGYTF. The DNA of the CDR3 is TGTGCCAGCAGCGCTCCAGGGGGCTTGGGCGGCTACACCTTC.